A selection of T cell receptor beta chains follows, all from one sample in a study of blood T cell repertoires in COVID-19. The data were produced by immunoSEQ multiplex PCR, yet TCRdb's version contains in-frame clones alone and is incomplete. This repertoire shows roughly 250,000 clones, 84% found once; its top ten account for roughly 8.6%. Material for sequencing was peripheral blood. Receptor source: a human donor in a cohort sampled during active COVID-19. CDR3s include the opening cysteine and the closing phenylalanine or tryptophan.

v_gene	j_gene	CDR3aa
TRBV19	TRBJ2-7	CASSIRRGGLNEQYF
TRBV3-1/TRBV3-2	TRBJ2-2	CASSRDREITPNTGELFF
TRBV11-2	TRBJ2-1	CASSPGLAGVREQFF
TRBV18	TRBJ2-1	CASSGLAGDNEQFF
TRBV12-3/TRBV12-4	TRBJ2-7	CASSWGLGYEQYF
TRBV5-5	TRBJ2-7	CASSLVSYEQYF
TRBV27	TRBJ1-6	CASRTQGNNSPLHF
TRBV4-3	TRBJ1-2	CASSHQGAGYTF
TRBV5-1	TRBJ1-1	CASSLYVGQGGSKAFF
TRBV7-3	TRBJ2-7	CASSLSGGSYEQYF
TRBV18	TRBJ1-1	CASSPLSGQENTEAFF
TRBV3-1/TRBV3-2	TRBJ2-1	CASSQDNGLRDEQFF
TRBV6-5	TRBJ1-4	CASSYGRMGQGEKLFF
TRBV23-1	TRBJ2-3	CASSQRHRGGADTQYF
TRBV5-1	TRBJ2-5	CASSLDGTPRGETQYF
TRBV6-5	TRBJ2-6	CASSQGIGANVLTF